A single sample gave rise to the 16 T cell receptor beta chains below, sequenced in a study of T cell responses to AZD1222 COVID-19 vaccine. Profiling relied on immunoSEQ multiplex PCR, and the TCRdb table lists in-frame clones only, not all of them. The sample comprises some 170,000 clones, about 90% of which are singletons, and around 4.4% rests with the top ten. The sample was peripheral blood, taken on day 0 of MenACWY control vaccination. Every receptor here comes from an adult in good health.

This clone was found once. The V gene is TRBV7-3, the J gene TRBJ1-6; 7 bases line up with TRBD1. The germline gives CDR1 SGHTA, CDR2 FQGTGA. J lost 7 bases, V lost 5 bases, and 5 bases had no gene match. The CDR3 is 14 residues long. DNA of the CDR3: TGTGCCAGCAGCGCGACAGGGATGAATTCACCCCTCCACTTT. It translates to CASSATGMNSPLHF.

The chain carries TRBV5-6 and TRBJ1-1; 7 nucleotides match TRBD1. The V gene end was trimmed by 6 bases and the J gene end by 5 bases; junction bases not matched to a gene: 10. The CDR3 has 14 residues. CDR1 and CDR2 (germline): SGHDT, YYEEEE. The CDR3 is CASTKDRRVTEAFF. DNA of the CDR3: TGTGCCAGCACCAAGGACAGGAGGGTAACTGAAGCTTTCTTT. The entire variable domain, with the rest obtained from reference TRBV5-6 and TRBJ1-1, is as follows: DAGVTQSPTHLIKTRGQQVTLRCSPKSGHDTVSWYQQALGQGPQFIFQYYEEEERQRGNFPDRFSGHQFPNYSSELNVNALLLGDSALYLCASTKDRRVTEAFFGQGTRLTVV.

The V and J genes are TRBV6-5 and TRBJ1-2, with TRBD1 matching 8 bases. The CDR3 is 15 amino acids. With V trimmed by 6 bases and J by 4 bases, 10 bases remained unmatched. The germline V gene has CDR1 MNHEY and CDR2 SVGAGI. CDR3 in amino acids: CASRDYRGSLYGYTF. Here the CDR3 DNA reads TGTGCCAGCAGGGATTACAGGGGGTCCCTCTATGGCTACACCTTC.

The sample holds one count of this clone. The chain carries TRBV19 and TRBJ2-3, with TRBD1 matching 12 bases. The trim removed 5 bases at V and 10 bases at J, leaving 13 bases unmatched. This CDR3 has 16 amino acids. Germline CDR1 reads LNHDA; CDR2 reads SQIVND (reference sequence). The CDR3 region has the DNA TGTGCCAGTAGTGAGACCGGGACAGGGGGCCGGGGGGCGCAGTATTTT. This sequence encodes CASSETGTGGRGAQYF.

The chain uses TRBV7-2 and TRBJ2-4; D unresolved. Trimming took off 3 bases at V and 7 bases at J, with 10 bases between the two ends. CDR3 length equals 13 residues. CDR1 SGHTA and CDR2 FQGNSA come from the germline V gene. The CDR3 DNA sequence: TGTGCCAGCAGCTTTCTGATAGCCAACATTCAGTACTTC. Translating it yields CASSFLIANIQYF. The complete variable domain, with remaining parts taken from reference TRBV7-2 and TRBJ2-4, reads GAGVSQSPSNKVTEKGKDVELRCDPISGHTALYWYRQSLGQGLEFLIYFQGNSAPDKSGLPSDRFSAERTGGSVSTLTIQRTQQEDSAVYLCASSFLIANIQYFGAGTRLSVL.

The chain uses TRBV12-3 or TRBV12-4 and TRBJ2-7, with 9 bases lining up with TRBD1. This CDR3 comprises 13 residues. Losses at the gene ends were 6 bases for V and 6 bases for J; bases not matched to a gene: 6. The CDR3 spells CASSLGQGREQYF. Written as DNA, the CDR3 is TGTGCCAGCAGCCTGGGACAGGGCCGCGAGCAGTACTTC.

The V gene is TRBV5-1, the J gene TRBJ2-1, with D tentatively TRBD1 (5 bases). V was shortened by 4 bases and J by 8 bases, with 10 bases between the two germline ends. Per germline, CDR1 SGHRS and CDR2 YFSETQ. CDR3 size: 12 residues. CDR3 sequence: CASSQGVYEQFF. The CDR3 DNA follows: TGCGCCAGCAGCCAAGGGGTGTATGAGCAGTTCTTC.

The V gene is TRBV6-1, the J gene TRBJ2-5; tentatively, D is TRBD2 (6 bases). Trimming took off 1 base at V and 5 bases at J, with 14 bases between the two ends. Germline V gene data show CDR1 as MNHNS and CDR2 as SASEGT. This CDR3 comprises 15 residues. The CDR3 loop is CASSEGAGRWETQYF. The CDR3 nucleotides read TGTGCCAGCAGTGAAGGGGCGGGACGCTGGGAGACCCAGTACTTC.

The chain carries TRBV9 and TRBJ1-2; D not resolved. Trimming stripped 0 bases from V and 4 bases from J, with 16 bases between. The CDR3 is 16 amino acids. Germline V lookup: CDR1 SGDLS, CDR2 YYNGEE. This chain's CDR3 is CASSVGWGDAAYGYTF. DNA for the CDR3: TGTGCCAGCAGCGTAGGGTGGGGAGATGCCGCCTATGGCTACACCTTC.

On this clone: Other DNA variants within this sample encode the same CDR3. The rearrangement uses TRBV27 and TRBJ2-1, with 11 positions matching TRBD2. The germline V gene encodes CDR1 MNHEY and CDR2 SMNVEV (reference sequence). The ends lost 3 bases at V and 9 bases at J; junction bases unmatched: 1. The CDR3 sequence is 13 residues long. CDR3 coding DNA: TGTGCCAGCAGTTTGGGGACTAGCGGTGAGCAGTTCTTC. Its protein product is CASSLGTSGEQFF.

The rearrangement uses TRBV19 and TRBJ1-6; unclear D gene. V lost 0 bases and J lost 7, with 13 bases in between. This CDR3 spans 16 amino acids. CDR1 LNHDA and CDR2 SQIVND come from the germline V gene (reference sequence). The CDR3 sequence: CASSIDWSGMNSPLHF. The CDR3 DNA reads TGTGCCAGTAGTATAGATTGGTCGGGGATGAATTCACCCCTCCACTTT.

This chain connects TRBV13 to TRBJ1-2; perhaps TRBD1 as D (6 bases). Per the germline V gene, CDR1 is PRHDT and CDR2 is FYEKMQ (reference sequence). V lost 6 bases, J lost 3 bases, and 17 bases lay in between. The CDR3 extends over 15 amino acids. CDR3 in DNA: TGTGCCAGCAGAAGGACAGTCCATGGGGACTATGGCTACACCTTC. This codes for CASRRTVHGDYGYTF.

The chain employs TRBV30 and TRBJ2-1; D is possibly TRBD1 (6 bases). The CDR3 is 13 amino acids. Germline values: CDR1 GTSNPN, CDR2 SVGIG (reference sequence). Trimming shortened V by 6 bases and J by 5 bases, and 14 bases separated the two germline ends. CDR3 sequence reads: CACIRDTDNEQFF. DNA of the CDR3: TGTGCCTGCATCCGGGACACCGACAATGAGCAGTTCTTC.

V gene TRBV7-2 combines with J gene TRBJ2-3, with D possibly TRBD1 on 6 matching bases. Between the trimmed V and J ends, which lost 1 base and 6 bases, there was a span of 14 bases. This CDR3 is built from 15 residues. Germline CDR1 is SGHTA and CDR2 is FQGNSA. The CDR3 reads CASSLGGHRADTQYF. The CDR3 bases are TGTGCCAGCAGCTTAGGTGGGCACAGGGCGGATACGCAGTATTTT.

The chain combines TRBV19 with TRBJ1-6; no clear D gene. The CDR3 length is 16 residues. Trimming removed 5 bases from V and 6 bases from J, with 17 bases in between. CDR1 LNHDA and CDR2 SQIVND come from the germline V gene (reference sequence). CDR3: CASSSVSPRFNSPLHF. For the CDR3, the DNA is TGTGCCAGTAGTTCGGTCTCACCGAGGTTTAATTCACCCCTCCACTTT. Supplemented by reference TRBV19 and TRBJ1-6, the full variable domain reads DGGITQSPKYLFRKEGQNVTLSCEQNLNHDAMYWYRQDPGQGLRLIYYSQIVNDFQKGDIAEGYSVSREKKESFPLTVTSAQKNPTAFYLCASSSVSPRFNSPLHFGNGTRLTVT.

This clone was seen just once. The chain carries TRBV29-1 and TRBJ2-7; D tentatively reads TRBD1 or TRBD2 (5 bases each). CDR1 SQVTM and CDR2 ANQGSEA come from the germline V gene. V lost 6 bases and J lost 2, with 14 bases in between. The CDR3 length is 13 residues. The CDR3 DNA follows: TGCAGCGTGCCGGGACCGGGAACCTACGAGCAGTACTTC. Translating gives CSVPGPGTYEQYF.